This T cell receptor beta chain is drawn from a study of T cell responses to AZD1222 COVID-19 vaccine. Trimming took 5 bases from V and 0 from J, leaving 17 bases between them. Germline V gives CDR1 LNHNV, CDR2 YYDKDF (reference sequence). The CDR3 loop spans 17 amino acids. Assay used: immunoSEQ multiplex PCR; TCRdb lists only in-frame clones, some missing. Seen here are around 140,000 clones, roughly 90% observed once, and the top ten hold approximately 6%. The chain carries TRBV15 and TRBJ1-5; TRBD1 might be the D (5 bases). This specimen consisted of peripheral blood, obtained on day 0 of AZD1222 vaccination. This TCR was recovered from an adult in good health. The CDR3 loop reads CATSPGGIGNSNQPQHF. The DNA of the CDR3 is TGTGCCACCAGCCCCGGGGGTATAGGGAATAGCAATCAGCCCCAGCATTTT. Supplemented by reference TRBV15 and TRBJ1-5, the full variable domain reads DAMVIQNPRYQVTQFGKPVTLSCSQTLNHNVMYWYQQKSSQAPKLLFHYYDKDFNNEADTPDNFQSRRPNTSFCFLDIRSPGLGDTAMYLCATSPGGIGNSNQPQHFGDGTRLSIL.